Below are 8 T cell receptor beta chains sequenced from a single sample in a study of response to subunit inactivated influenza vaccine. TCRdb reprocessed the RT-PCR reads with MiXCR, giving one entry per CDR3 protein. The sample has 530,000 or so distinct CDR3 sequences, 12% to 15% seen once. The input for sequencing was PBMCs from blood, taken about 12 days after vaccination. The receptors derive from a man aged 45-60 years who received an inactivated influenza vaccine.

The chain's CDR3 is CASSLDPLPGELFF. Written as DNA, the CDR3 is TGCGCCAGCAGCCTGGACCCGTTACCCGGGGAGCTGTTTTTT. The chain uses TRBV4-1 and TRBJ2-2; no reliable D call. The CDR3 totals 14 residues. The germline CDR1 and CDR2 sequences are MGHRA and YSYEKL. The V and J ends lost 4 bases and 6 bases respectively, with 12 bases between them.

The chain uses TRBV12-3 or TRBV12-4 and TRBJ2-7; 8 positions match TRBD1. CDR3 size: 14 residues. The V segment lost 6 bases and the J segment 3 bases; nucleotides outside the gene matches: 7. The CDR3 DNA reads TGTGCCAGCAGCACGGGACAGGTATTCTACGAGCAGTACTTC. Its protein is CASSTGQVFYEQYF.

The genes are TRBV7-8 and TRBJ2-7, with 11 bases that match TRBD1. V lost 3 bases to trimming and J lost 6 bases; unmatched junction nucleotides: 13. Germline CDR1 reads SGHVS; CDR2 reads FQNEAQ. The CDR3 length is 17 residues. CDR3 sequence reads: CASSFTPGTGGLGEQYF. The CDR3 bases are TGTGCCAGCAGCTTTACCCCCGGGACAGGGGGTCTGGGCGAGCAGTACTTC. Filled out from reference TRBV7-8 and TRBJ2-7, the complete variable domain reads GAGVSQSPRYKVAKRGQDVALRCDPISGHVSLFWYQQALGQGPEFLTYFQNEAQLDKSGLPSDRFFAERPEGSVSTLKIQRTQQEDSAVYLCASSFTPGTGGLGEQYFGPGTRLTVT.

The sample holds a few counts of this clonotype. This chain connects TRBV5-1 to TRBJ1-1, with D perhaps TRBD1 (6 bases). The CDR3 has 14 amino acids. CDR1 is SGHRS, CDR2 YFSETQ, per germline. V lost 0 bases to trimming and J lost 5 bases, with 11 bases between them. DNA for the CDR3: TGCGCCAGCAGCTTGGAGTGGGGGGCAACTGAAGCTTTCTTT. It specifies CASSLEWGATEAFF.

The chain uses TRBV5-1 and TRBJ2-1; TRBD2 matches at 10 bases. The CDR3 runs 18 residues. V trimming: 0 bases; J trimming: 0 bases; junction bases outside the gene matches: 6. Germline V gene sequence: CDR1 SGHRS, CDR2 YFSETQ. CDR3 sequence (DNA): TGCGCCAGCAGCTTGGGTAGCGGGGGGATTCTCTCCTACAATGAGCAGTTCTTC. Protein: CASSLGSGGILSYNEQFF.

Points on this clonotype: The junction differs from germline at one of its ends, possibly a read error. The chain employs TRBV24-1 and TRBJ2-3; 7 bases are a match to TRBD2. This CDR3 region has 17 residues. Germline-derived CDR1 and CDR2 are KGHDR and SFDVKD. The CDR3 nucleotides read TGTGCCACCAGTGCTAGCGGATTGGAGGGTAACACAGATACGAAGTATTTT. It is translated as CATSASGLEGNTDTKYF.

The gene calls are TRBV5-5 and TRBJ2-3; possible D gene TRBD1, 6 bases. Germline V lookup: CDR1 SGHKS, CDR2 YYEKEE (reference sequence). V dropped 4 bases and J dropped 6 bases, with 12 bases sitting between them. The CDR3 has 13 residues. The CDR3 sequence is CASSTPDRDTQYF. The DNA for the CDR3 is TGTGCCAGCAGCACCCCCGACAGGGATACGCAGTATTTT. The full variable domain, its missing parts supplied by reference TRBV5-5 and TRBJ2-3, is DAGVTQSPTHLIKTRGQQVTLRCSPISGHKSVSWYQQVLGQGPQFIFQYYEKEERGRGNFPDRFSARQFPNYSSELNVNALLLGDSALYLCASSTPDRDTQYFGPGTRLTVL.

The rearrangement joins TRBV5-1 to TRBJ2-7, with D tentatively TRBD1 (6 bases). V lost 5 bases and J 3 bases, leaving 15 bases between the germline ends. The length of the CDR3 is 14 residues. CDR1 and CDR2 from the germline V gene are SGHRS and YFSETQ. The CDR3 bases are TGCGCCAGCAGTTCCCCGGACAGAGACTACGAGCAGTACTTC. Translated, it gives CASSSPDRDYEQYF.